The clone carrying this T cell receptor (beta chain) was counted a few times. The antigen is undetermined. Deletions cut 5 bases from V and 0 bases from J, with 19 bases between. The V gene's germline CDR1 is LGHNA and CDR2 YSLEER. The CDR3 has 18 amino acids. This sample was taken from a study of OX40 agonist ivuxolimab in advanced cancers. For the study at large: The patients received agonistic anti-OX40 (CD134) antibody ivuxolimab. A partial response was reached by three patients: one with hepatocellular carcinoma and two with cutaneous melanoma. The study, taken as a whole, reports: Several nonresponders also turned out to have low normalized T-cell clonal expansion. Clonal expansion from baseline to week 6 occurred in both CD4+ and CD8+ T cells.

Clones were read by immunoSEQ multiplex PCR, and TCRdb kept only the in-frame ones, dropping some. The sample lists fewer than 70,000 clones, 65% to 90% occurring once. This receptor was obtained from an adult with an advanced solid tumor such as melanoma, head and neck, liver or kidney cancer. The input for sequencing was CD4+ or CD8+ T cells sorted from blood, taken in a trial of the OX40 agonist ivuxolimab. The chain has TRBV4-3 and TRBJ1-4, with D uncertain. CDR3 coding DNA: TGCGCCAGCAGCGGACGGGCCGTTAAGAACTCAACTAATGAAAAACTGTTTTTT. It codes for CASSGRAVKNSTNEKLFF.